The clone carrying this T cell receptor beta chain was counted at least ten times. Its specificity is not known. Genomic DNA provided the template from which TCR beta VDJ and CDR3 profiles were obtained. Via MiXCR, TCRdb re-called the reads, giving one row per CDR3 protein. The table has about 170,000 distinct CDR3 sequences, 60% to 70% seen once; the top ten hold 45%. This record comes from a study of CD8+CD57+ T cells in acquired aplastic anemia. Turning to the study itself: When averaged, DNA from sorted CD4+ and CD8+ cells came to approximately 3 ug. The average read count for CD4+ cells in healthy donors was some 9.9 million.

Germline V CDR1 and CDR2: MGHDK, SYGVNS. The CDR3 runs to 13 residues. The germline V and J ends were trimmed by 0 bases and 2 bases, with 1 base remaining between them. Findings and limits, study-wide: Levels of CD8+ Simpson's diversity were not significantly distinct in patients versus controls. Patients and controls had in common approximately 29 CD8+ CDR3 sequences.

This receptor was identified in a human donor in good health. What was sequenced was sorted CD4+, CD8+, or CD8+CD57+ T cells (not recorded which) from PBMCs. The J gene is TRBJ2-2, the V gene TRBV25-1; D not resolved. The CDR3 DNA sequence: TGTGCCAGCAGTGAATATAACACCGGGGAGCTGTTTTTT. Its translation: CASSEYNTGELFF.